These 19 T cell receptor beta chains were all obtained from the same sample, sequenced in a study of OX40 agonist ivuxolimab in advanced cancers. Repertoires were generated with immunoSEQ multiplex PCR, while TCRdb's copy carries only in-frame clones and drops some. The sample lists about 34,000 clones, roughly 90% occurring once. The sequences come from CD4+ or CD8+ T cells sorted from blood, collected in a trial of the OX40 agonist ivuxolimab. The receptors were sampled from an adult with an advanced solid tumor such as melanoma, head and neck, liver or kidney cancer.

The rearrangement links TRBV7-8 to TRBJ1-5, with D tentatively TRBD1 (5 bases). CDR3 length equals 17 residues. Germline CDR1 reads SGHVS; CDR2 reads FQNEAQ. V gave up 5 bases and J gave up 6 bases, with 23 bases separating them. The CDR3 nucleotides are TGTGCCAGCAGCGATTTCCCGGGGACGGGCTTTGGTCAGCCCCAGCATTTT. Translating it yields CASSDFPGTGFGQPQHF.

The rearrangement uses TRBV9 and TRBJ2-7, with 10 bases identical to TRBD1. J was trimmed by 5 bases and V by 0 bases; bases with no gene match: 17. Germline CDR1 reads SGDLS; CDR2 reads YYNGEE. The CDR3 covers 19 residues. The CDR3 is CASSVAGVWTGGQSDEQYF. The CDR3 DNA is TGTGCCAGCAGCGTAGCGGGTGTATGGACAGGGGGTCAGTCGGACGAGCAGTACTTC.

J is TRBJ2-1 and V is TRBV7-3, with TRBD1 identical over 7 bases. Germline CDR1 SGHTA, CDR2 FQGTGA. V was clipped by 5 bases and J by 12 bases; unmatched bases: 7. The CDR3 consists of 12 residues. CDR3 sequence: CASSPGGPSQFF. In DNA form, the CDR3 reads TGTGCCAGCAGCCCAGGGGGTCCGTCGCAGTTCTTC.

The chain recombines TRBV19 with TRBJ2-5, with 7 bases identical to TRBD1. The end of the DNA fits TRBJ2-7 better, so the J call may be wrong. Germline V lookup: CDR1 LNHDA, CDR2 SQIVND (reference sequence). The CDR3 covers 13 residues. In DNA form, the CDR3 reads TGTGCCAGTAGTCGCGACAGGGCCTACGAGCAGTACTTC. Protein sequence: CASSRDRAYEQYF.

The V and J genes are TRBV7-9 and TRBJ1-1; TRBD1 matches at 7 bases. Germline assignment: CDR1 SEHNR and CDR2 FQNEAQ (reference sequence). The CDR3 is made up of 17 amino acids. V shed 6 bases, J shed 1 base, and the junction held 14 bases outside the gene matches. This CDR3 is CASSSPVLRDRNTEAFF. The CDR3 nucleotides read TGTGCCAGCAGTTCTCCTGTACTCCGGGACAGGAACACTGAAGCTTTCTTT. The variable domain in full, with the rest retrieved from reference TRBV7-9 and TRBJ1-1, is DTGVSQNPRHKITKRGQNVTFRCDPISEHNRLYWYRQTLGQGPEFLTYFQNEAQLEKSRLLSDRFSAERPKGSFSTLEIQRTEQGDSAMYLCASSSPVLRDRNTEAFFGQGTRLTVV.

The CDR3 DNA reads TGTGCCAGCAGTTACTCACAGAGCAATAATGAAAAACTGTTTTTT. Translated: CASSYSQSNNEKLFF. The chain couples TRBV6-5 to TRBJ1-4; D not resolved. Germline V gene sequence: CDR1 MNHEY, CDR2 SVGAGI. CDR3 length equals 15 residues. The V end was cut by 0 bases, the J end by 4 bases, with 9 bases between.

The CDR3 loop reads CASTDQGRETQYF. The CDR3 nucleotides are TGTGCCAGCACCGACCAGGGGAGGGAGACCCAGTACTTC. The chain combines TRBV6-5 with TRBJ2-5; D is tentatively TRBD1 or TRBD2 (6 bases each). This CDR3 comprises 13 residues. Between the trimmed V and J ends, which lost 7 bases and 5 bases, there was a span of 14 bases. Germline lookup yields CDR1 MNHEY and CDR2 SVGAGI.

CDR3 in amino acids: CAWSGVSEAFF. CDR3 bases: TGTGCCTGGAGTGGGGTGTCTGAAGCTTTCTTT. This sequence joins TRBV30 and TRBJ1-1; no clear D gene. Germline-derived CDR1 and CDR2 are GTSNPN and SVGIG (reference sequence). The CDR3 is 11 amino acids. V was trimmed by 1 base and J by 6 bases, leaving 6 bases between them.

The V and J genes are TRBV19 and TRBJ1-4, with D possibly matching TRBD1 (5 bases). The CDR3 is 16 amino acids. Germline CDR1 and CDR2: LNHDA and SQIVND (reference sequence). Trimming shortened V by 6 bases and J by 0 bases, and 14 bases separated the two germline ends. The DNA of the CDR3 is TGTGCCAGTAGATCATATATGACAGCAACTAATGAAAAACTGTTTTTT. This translates into CASRSYMTATNEKLFF. The whole variable domain, filled in from reference TRBV19 and TRBJ1-4, reads DGGITQSPKYLFRKEGQNVTLSCEQNLNHDAMYWYRQDPGQGLRLIYYSQIVNDFQKGDIAEGYSVSREKKESFPLTVTSAQKNPTAFYLCASRSYMTATNEKLFFGSGTQLSVL.

The V gene is TRBV7-9, the J gene TRBJ2-1; D is perhaps TRBD1 (5 bases). The V gene's germline CDR1 is SEHNR and CDR2 FQNEAQ (reference sequence). V was pared by 6 bases and J by 7 bases, with 13 bases between. The CDR3 is made up of 13 amino acids. As DNA, the CDR3 is TGTGCCAGCAGTCAACAGGTTTCAAATGAGCAGTTCTTC. Protein: CASSQQVSNEQFF.

The chain couples TRBV7-9 to TRBJ1-1, with 10 bases identical to TRBD1. CDR1 and CDR2 from the germline V gene are SEHNR and FQNEAQ (reference sequence). The V and J ends lost 4 bases and 4 bases, in that order; junction bases with no gene match: 3. CDR3 size: 14 residues. The CDR3 DNA reads TGTGCCAGCAGCTACGGACAGGGGGGCACTGAAGCTTTCTTT. Amino acids: CASSYGQGGTEAFF.

V gene TRBV7-9 combines with J gene TRBJ2-7, with 9 bases fitting TRBD2. The junction had 6 bases not matched to a gene; V was cut back by 4 bases and J by 5 bases. The CDR3 has 14 amino acids. Germline lookup yields CDR1 SEHNR and CDR2 FQNEAQ (reference sequence). This CDR3 is CASSSSGASHEQYF. The CDR3 nucleotides are TGTGCCAGCAGCTCTAGCGGGGCCTCACACGAGCAGTACTTC.

The V call is TRBV7-9, the J call TRBJ1-2; D is undetermined. V shed 4 bases and J shed 0 bases, with 9 bases lying between them. Germline CDR1 SEHNR, CDR2 FQNEAQ (reference sequence). This CDR3 is 14 amino acids long. CDR3 in amino acids: CASSSQASNYGYTF. As DNA, the CDR3 is TGTGCCAGCAGCTCCCAGGCCTCTAACTATGGCTACACCTTC.

This clone was recorded only once. V is TRBV5-1 and J is TRBJ2-2; 10 bases match TRBD2. V lost 2 bases, J lost 7 bases, and 2 bases stayed unmatched. This CDR3 region has 14 residues. Germline V gives CDR1 SGHRS, CDR2 YFSETQ. In DNA, the CDR3 is TGCGCCAGCAGCTTCCTAGCGGGAGACGGGGAGCTGTTTTTT. Amino acids: CASSFLAGDGELFF.

The CDR3 protein is CASTVYEQYF. DNA for the CDR3: TGTGCCAGCACCGTATACGAGCAGTACTTC. The chain uses TRBV2 and TRBJ2-7; D is unclear. The germline V and J ends were trimmed by 7 bases and 4 bases, with 5 bases remaining between them. Germline values: CDR1 SNHLY, CDR2 FYNNEI. The CDR3 has 10 amino acids.

The chain couples TRBV6-5 to TRBJ2-1; D uncertain. The CDR3 has 13 amino acids. In germline, CDR1 is MNHEY, CDR2 SVGAGI. The V gene lost 6 bases and the J gene lost 2 bases, with 8 bases spanning the gap. The CDR3 sequence: CASSSGPYNEQFF. CDR3 nucleotides: TGTGCCAGCAGCTCCGGACCCTACAATGAGCAGTTCTTC.

The chain employs TRBV18 and TRBJ1-6; D perhaps matches TRBD1 (5 bases). CDR3 length: 14 residues. The V and J ends lost 3 bases and 10 bases respectively, with 13 bases between them. Germline V gene sequence: CDR1 KGHSH, CDR2 LQKENI. CDR3 residues: CASSPQGRDSPLHF. CDR3 in DNA: TGTGCCAGCTCACCCCAGGGAAGGGACTCACCCCTCCACTTT.

This clone was counted only a few times. This sequence joins TRBV7-9 and TRBJ1-1; unclear D gene. From germline, CDR1 is SEHNR and CDR2 FQNEAQ (reference sequence). Trimming stripped 6 bases from V and 5 bases from J, with 13 bases between. The CDR3 totals 13 residues. The CDR3 DNA follows: TGTGCCAGCAGAACAAATGGGGTGACTGAAGCTTTCTTT. It codes for CASRTNGVTEAFF.

This chain uses TRBV29-1 with TRBJ2-5, with 9 bases that match TRBD1. The germline gives CDR1 SQVTM, CDR2 ANQGSEA. V lost 6 bases and J lost 11; bases outside the gene matches: 7. CDR3 length equals 11 residues. Here the CDR3 reads CSVVGQGRQYF. CDR3 nucleotides: TGCAGCGTGGTGGGACAGGGAAGGCAGTACTTC.